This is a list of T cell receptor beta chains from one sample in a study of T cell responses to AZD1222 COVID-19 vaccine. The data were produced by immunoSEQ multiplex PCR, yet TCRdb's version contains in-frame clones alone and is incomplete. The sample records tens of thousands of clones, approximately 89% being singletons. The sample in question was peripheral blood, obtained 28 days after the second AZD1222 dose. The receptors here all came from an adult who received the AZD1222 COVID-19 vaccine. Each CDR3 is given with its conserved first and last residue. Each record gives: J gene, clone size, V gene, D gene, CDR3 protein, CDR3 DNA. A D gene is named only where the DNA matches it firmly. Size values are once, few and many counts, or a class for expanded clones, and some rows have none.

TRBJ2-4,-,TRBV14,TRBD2,CASSQEGGGRENIQYF,TGTGCCAGCAGCCAAGAGGGCGGGGGTAGGGAAAACATTCAGTACTTC
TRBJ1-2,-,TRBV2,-,CASSDMPNYGYTF,TGTGCCAGCAGTGACATGCCTAACTATGGCTACACCTTC
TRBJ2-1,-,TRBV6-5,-,CASAYSVSYNEQFF,TGTGCCAGCGCCTATAGCGTCTCCTACAATGAGCAGTTCTTC
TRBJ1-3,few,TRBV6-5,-,CASSSPGSGNTIYF,TGTGCCAGCAGTTCCCCAGGCTCTGGAAACACCATATATTTT
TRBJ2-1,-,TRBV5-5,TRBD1,CASSGQGYNEQFF,TGTGCCAGCAGTGGACAGGGCTACAATGAGCAGTTCTTC
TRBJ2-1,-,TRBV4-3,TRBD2,CASSPSGTSGVAEQFF,TGCGCCAGCAGCCCTTCCGGGACTAGCGGGGTTGCTGAGCAGTTCTTC
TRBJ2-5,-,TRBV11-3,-,CASSRSQETQYF,TGTGCCAGCAGCCGTTCACAAGAGACCCAGTACTTC
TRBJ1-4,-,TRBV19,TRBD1,CASSLRQGARSNEKLFF,TGTGCCAGTAGTCTCCGACAGGGGGCGCGATCTAATGAAAAACTGTTTTTT
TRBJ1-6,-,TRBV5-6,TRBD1,CASSTGTGGVSPLHF,TGTGCCAGCAGCACTGGGACAGGGGGCGTTTCACCCCTCCACTTT
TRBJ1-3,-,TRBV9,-,CASSGTGRTGNTIYF,TGTGCCAGCAGCGGGACCGGGCGTACTGGAAACACCATATATTTT
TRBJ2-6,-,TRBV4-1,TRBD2,CASSHTLWGGSGANVLTF,TGCGCCAGCAGCCACACACTCTGGGGGGGCTCTGGGGCCAACGTCCTGACTTTC
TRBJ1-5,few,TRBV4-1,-,CASSQAPGGGQPQHF,TGCGCCAGCAGCCAAGCCCCGGGGGGGGGTCAGCCCCAGCATTTT
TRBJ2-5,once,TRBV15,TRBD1,CATSPRDRQETQYF,TGTGCCACCAGTCCCAGGGACAGACAAGAGACCCAGTACTTC
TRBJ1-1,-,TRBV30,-,CAWSVPRLNTEAFF,TGTGCCTGGAGTGTACCCAGGCTGAACACTGAAGCTTTCTTT
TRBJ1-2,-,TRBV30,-,CAGKPQNYGYTF,TGTGCCGGCAAGCCACAGAACTATGGCTACACCTTC
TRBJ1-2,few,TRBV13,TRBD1,CASSTRTGQDYGYTF,TGTGCCAGCAGCACTAGGACAGGGCAGGACTATGGCTACACCTTC
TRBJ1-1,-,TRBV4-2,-,CASSYTRQEAFF,TGTGCCAGCAGCTATACTCGTCAAGAAGCTTTCTTT
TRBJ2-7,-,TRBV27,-,CASGLTGLYEQYF,TGTGCCAGCGGACTGACAGGTCTCTACGAGCAGTACTTC
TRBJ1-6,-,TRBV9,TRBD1,CASSATDREYNSPLHF,TGTGCCAGCAGCGCAACAGACAGGGAGTATAATTCACCCCTCCACTTT
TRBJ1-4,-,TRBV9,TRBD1,CASSVGDRGSSTNEKLFF,TGTGCCAGCAGCGTAGGGGACAGGGGCTCCTCAACTAATGAAAAACTGTTTTTT
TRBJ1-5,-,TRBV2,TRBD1,CASQDRKLLRYSNQPQHF,TGTGCCAGCCAGGACAGGAAACTCCTAAGGTATAGCAATCAGCCCCAGCATTTT
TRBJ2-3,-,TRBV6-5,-,CASSFTGDTQYF,TGTGCCAGCAGTTTCACCGGGGATACGCAGTATTTT
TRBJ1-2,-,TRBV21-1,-,CASSKERVEYGFYGYTF,TGTGCCAGCAGCAAAGAGAGGGTGGAATATGGGTTCTATGGCTACACCTTC
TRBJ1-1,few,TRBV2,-,CASGTQGNTEAFF,TGTGCCAGCGGGACACAGGGGAACACTGAAGCTTTCTTT
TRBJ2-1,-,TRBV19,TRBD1,CASSPRTGKLPNEQFF,TGTGCCAGTAGTCCTCGGACAGGCAAACTCCCGAATGAGCAGTTCTTC
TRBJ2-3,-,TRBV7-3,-,CASSPSMSAGSTDTQYF,TGTGCCAGCAGCCCGAGTATGAGCGCGGGAAGCACAGATACGCAGTATTTT
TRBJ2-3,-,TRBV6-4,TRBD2,CASSHSGTSGTDTQYF,TGTGCCAGCAGTCATTCCGGGACTAGCGGGACAGATACGCAGTATTTT
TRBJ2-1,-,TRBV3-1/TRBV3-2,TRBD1,CASSQRGLSYNEQFF,TGTGCCAGCAGCCAAAGGGGGCTATCCTACAATGAGCAGTTCTTC
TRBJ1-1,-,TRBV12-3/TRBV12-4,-,CASSYTSTEAFF,TGTGCCAGCAGTTACACAAGCACTGAAGCTTTCTTT
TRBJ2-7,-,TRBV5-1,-,CASSLVGSSYEQYF,TGCGCCAGCAGCTTGGTCGGCAGTTCCTACGAGCAGTACTTC
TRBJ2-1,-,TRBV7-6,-,CASSLEEGTRYNEQFF,TGTGCCAGCAGCTTAGAGGAAGGGACCCGATACAATGAGCAGTTCTTC
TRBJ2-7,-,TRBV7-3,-,CASSLKASEAYEQYF,TGTGCCAGCAGCTTAAAAGCTTCAGAAGCCTACGAGCAGTACTTC
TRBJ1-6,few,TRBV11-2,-,CASSFEPGVVSPLHF,TGTGCCAGCAGCTTCGAGCCTGGGGTAGTCTCACCCCTCCACTTT
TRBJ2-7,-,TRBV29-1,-,CSVRAGRTYEQYF,TGCAGCGTCCGCGCAGGGCGCACCTACGAGCAGTACTTC
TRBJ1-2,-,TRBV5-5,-,CASSSKTGHTNYGYTF,TGTGCCAGCAGCTCAAAGACCGGACATACTAACTATGGCTACACCTTC
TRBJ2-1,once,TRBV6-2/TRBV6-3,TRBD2,CASSRNSGVRNEQFF,TGTGCCAGCAGCCGAAATAGCGGGGTGAGAAATGAGCAGTTCTTC
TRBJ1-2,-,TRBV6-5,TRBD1,CASSLTGDYGYTF,TGTGCCAGCAGCCTCACAGGGGACTATGGCTACACCTTC
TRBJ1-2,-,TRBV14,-,CASSQEHDYGYTF,TGTGCCAGCAGCCAAGAACACGACTATGGCTACACCTTC
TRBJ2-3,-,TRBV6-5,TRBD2,CASSFRDYSDTQYF,TGTGCCAGCAGTTTCAGGGACTACTCGGATACGCAGTATTTT
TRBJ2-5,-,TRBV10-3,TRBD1,CAISVGQTQETQYF,TGTGCCATCAGTGTGGGACAGACTCAAGAGACCCAGTACTTC
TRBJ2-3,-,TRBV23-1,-,CASSQMAQPSTDTQYF,TGCGCCAGCAGTCAAATGGCACAACCTAGCACAGATACGCAGTATTTT
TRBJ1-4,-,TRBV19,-,CASSTTGGGHRLF,TGTGCCAGTAGTACCACCGGCGGGGGGCACCGGCTTTTT
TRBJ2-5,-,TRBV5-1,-,CASTSGQTQETQYF,TGCGCCAGCACCTCAGGACAGACACAAGAGACCCAGTACTTC